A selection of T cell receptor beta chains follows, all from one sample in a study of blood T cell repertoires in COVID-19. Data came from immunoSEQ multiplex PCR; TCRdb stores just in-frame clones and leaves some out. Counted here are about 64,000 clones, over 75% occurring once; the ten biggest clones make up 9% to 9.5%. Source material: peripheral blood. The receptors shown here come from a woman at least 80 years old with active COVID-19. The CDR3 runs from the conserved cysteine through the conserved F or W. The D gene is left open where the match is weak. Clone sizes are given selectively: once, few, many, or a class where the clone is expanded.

CDR3: CASRRTGAMAYEQYF
DNA: TGCGCCAGCAGGCGAACAGGGGCAATGGCCTACGAGCAGTACTTC
D: TRBD1
J: TRBJ2-7
size: -
V: TRBV4-1

CDR3: CASSVWGEQPQHF
DNA: TGCGCCAGCAGCGTTTGGGGGGAGCAGCCCCAGCATTTT
D: -
J: TRBJ1-5
size: -
V: TRBV5-1

CDR3: CASSGTGVYGYTF
DNA: TGTGCCAGCAGCGGAACAGGCGTTTATGGCTACACCTTC
D: -
J: TRBJ1-2
size: -
V: TRBV7-9

CDR3: CASSELGGPGSEQYF
DNA: TGTGCCAGCAGTGAACTGGGAGGACCGGGATCCGAGCAGTACTTC
D: -
J: TRBJ2-7
size: -
V: TRBV2

CDR3: CASSFQNSPLHF
DNA: TGCGCCAGCAGCTTCCAAAATTCACCCCTCCACTTT
D: -
J: TRBJ1-6
size: few
V: TRBV5-1

CDR3: CASSLGLAGGQDTQYF
DNA: TGTGCCAGCAGCCTCGGACTAGCGGGGGGGCAGGATACGCAGTATTTT
D: TRBD2
J: TRBJ2-3
size: -
V: TRBV7-2

CDR3: CASRSGWGDTEAFF
DNA: TGTGCCAGCAGATCCGGGTGGGGGGACACTGAAGCTTTCTTT
D: -
J: TRBJ1-1
size: -
V: TRBV5-6

CDR3: CASSKGQGAVNEQFF
DNA: TGCGCCAGCAGTAAGGGACAGGGGGCCGTCAATGAGCAGTTCTTC
D: TRBD1
J: TRBJ2-1
size: once
V: TRBV10-1

CDR3: CASSSLAGRTDTQYF
DNA: TGCGCCAGCAGCTCATTAGCGGGGCGCACAGATACGCAGTATTTT
D: TRBD2
J: TRBJ2-3
size: -
V: TRBV5-1

CDR3: CASSQGGRAEAFF
DNA: TGTGCCAGCAGCCAAGGGGGGAGGGCTGAAGCTTTCTTT
D: -
J: TRBJ1-1
size: once
V: TRBV4-2

CDR3: CATSFRTADTGELFF
DNA: TGTGCCACCAGCTTCCGGACAGCAGACACCGGGGAGCTGTTTTTT
D: -
J: TRBJ2-2
size: -
V: TRBV15

CDR3: CASSLGQNTDTQYF
DNA: TGCGCCAGCAGCTTGGGGCAGAACACAGATACGCAGTATTTT
D: -
J: TRBJ2-3
size: -
V: TRBV5-1

CDR3: CATTGLANTEAFF
DNA: TGTGCCACAACGGGTCTTGCTAACACTGAAGCTTTCTTT
D: -
J: TRBJ1-1
size: -
V: TRBV28

CDR3: CASSTPWGGRMVGDTQYF
DNA: TGTGCCAGCAGTACGCCCTGGGGCGGGAGGATGGTGGGAGATACGCAGTATTTT
D: TRBD2
J: TRBJ2-3
size: -
V: TRBV27

CDR3: CASSQPTSGVNEQFF
DNA: TGTGCCAGCAGCCAACCGACTAGCGGGGTTAATGAGCAGTTCTTC
D: TRBD2
J: TRBJ2-1
size: -
V: TRBV3-1/TRBV3-2

CDR3: CASSLPGLVGDTQYF
DNA: TGTGCCAGCAGCCTGCCTGGACTAGTAGGTGATACGCAGTATTTT
D: TRBD2
J: TRBJ2-3
size: -
V: TRBV5-8

CDR3: CASSTETAPGTGGRLGAQHF
DNA: TGTGCCAGCAGTACAGAAACGGCCCCGGGGACAGGGGGTAGGTTGGGGGCCCAGCATTTT
D: TRBD1
J: TRBJ1-5
size: once
V: TRBV11-3

CDR3: CASSSGYGPYGYTF
DNA: TGCGCCAGCAGCTCGGGGTACGGACCGTATGGCTACACCTTC
D: -
J: TRBJ1-2
size: -
V: TRBV5-1

CDR3: CASSIVYRTSNTEAFF
DNA: TGTGCCAGTAGTATCGTGTACAGAACATCGAACACTGAAGCTTTCTTT
D: -
J: TRBJ1-1
size: -
V: TRBV19

CDR3: CASSLDVPTFTF
DNA: TGTGCCAGCAGCTTGGACGTCCCCACTTTCACCTTC
D: -
J: TRBJ1-2
size: -
V: TRBV5-5

CDR3: CASSESHEQYF
DNA: TGTGCCAGCAGTGAAAGCCACGAGCAGTACTTC
D: -
J: TRBJ2-7
size: -
V: TRBV2

CDR3: CASSFVTGFTGELFF
DNA: TGTGCCAGCAGCTTCGTTACAGGGTTCACCGGGGAGCTGTTTTTT
D: -
J: TRBJ2-2
size: -
V: TRBV7-2

CDR3: CASTSGGPSGANVLTF
DNA: TGTGCCAGCACCTCGGGGGGACCTTCTGGGGCCAACGTCCTGACTTTC
D: TRBD2
J: TRBJ2-6
size: -
V: TRBV27

CDR3: CASSTERTGTYSNQPQHF
DNA: TGTGCCAGTAGTACCGAACGGACAGGGACGTATAGCAATCAGCCCCAGCATTTT
D: TRBD1
J: TRBJ1-5
size: -
V: TRBV19

CDR3: CASSIGTVANEQYF
DNA: TGTGCCAGTAGTATTGGGACAGTAGCTAACGAGCAGTACTTC
D: TRBD1
J: TRBJ2-7
size: -
V: TRBV19

CDR3: CASRLGQNTGELFF
DNA: TGTGCCAGCAGACTCGGACAGAACACCGGGGAGCTGTTTTTT
D: -
J: TRBJ2-2
size: -
V: TRBV6-6

CDR3: CASSPTGESNEKLFF
DNA: TGTGCCAGCTCACCTACGGGGGAGAGTAATGAAAAACTGTTTTTT
D: -
J: TRBJ1-4
size: -
V: TRBV18

CDR3: CATSRAGGNQPQHF
DNA: TGTGCCACCTCCCGGGCCGGAGGAAATCAGCCCCAGCATTTT
D: -
J: TRBJ1-5
size: -
V: TRBV28

CDR3: CASSPIYRAKNIQYF
DNA: TGTGCCAGCAGTCCGATTTACCGGGCCAAAAACATTCAGTACTTC
D: -
J: TRBJ2-4
size: -
V: TRBV27

CDR3: CASSLTSEETQYF
DNA: TGTGCCAGCAGTTTAACCTCCGAGGAGACCCAGTACTTC
D: -
J: TRBJ2-5
size: -
V: TRBV28

CDR3: CACGLGGRNAGAETQYF
DNA: TGTGCTTGTGGTTTGGGGGGCCGAAACGCAGGCGCGGAGACCCAGTACTTC
D: -
J: TRBJ2-5
size: -
V: TRBV12-5

CDR3: CASSDPPGIDQPQHF
DNA: TGTGCCAGCAGTGACCCCCCCGGGATCGATCAGCCCCAGCATTTT
D: -
J: TRBJ1-5
size: -
V: TRBV6-4

CDR3: CASRTSGLDSGNTIYF
DNA: TGTGCCAGCAGGACCTCGGGGTTAGACTCTGGAAACACCATATATTTT
D: -
J: TRBJ1-3
size: -
V: TRBV2

CDR3: CASSTNRGYNQPQHF
DNA: TGTGCCAGCAGCACTAACAGGGGATACAATCAGCCCCAGCATTTT
D: TRBD1
J: TRBJ1-5
size: -
V: TRBV11-2

CDR3: CASSQGDSRFYNEQFF
DNA: TGTGCCAGCAGCCAAGGGGACAGCCGCTTTTACAATGAGCAGTTCTTC
D: TRBD1
J: TRBJ2-1
size: -
V: TRBV14

CDR3: CASSLAPGQGYEQYF
DNA: TGCGCCAGCAGCTTGGCCCCGGGACAGGGGTACGAGCAGTACTTT
D: TRBD1
J: TRBJ2-7
size: -
V: TRBV5-1

CDR3: CASSQDLGGRSYNEQFF
DNA: TGTGCCAGCAGCCAAGATTTGGGCGGGCGATCCTACAATGAGCAGTTCTTC
D: -
J: TRBJ2-1
size: -
V: TRBV3-1/TRBV3-2

CDR3: CASSDQGGLAGKETQYF
DNA: TGTGCCAGCAGCGATCAAGGCGGACTAGCGGGAAAAGAGACCCAGTACTTC
D: TRBD2
J: TRBJ2-5
size: -
V: TRBV11-3

CDR3: CASSQAANYGYTF
DNA: TGTGCCAGCAGCCAAGCCGCTAACTATGGCTACACCTTC
D: -
J: TRBJ1-2
size: few
V: TRBV3-1/TRBV3-2

CDR3: CASSQDPSGAYSPLHF
DNA: TGTGCCAGCAGCCAAGATCCCTCAGGGGCCTATTCACCCCTCCACTTT
D: -
J: TRBJ1-6
size: once
V: TRBV3-1/TRBV3-2

CDR3: CASSRRSGTRNTGELFF
DNA: TGTGCCAGCAGCCGACGCTCCGGGACACGAAACACCGGGGAGCTGTTTTTT
D: -
J: TRBJ2-2
size: few
V: TRBV11-3

CDR3: CASSLDGRGQPQHF
DNA: TGTGCCAGCAGCCTGGACGGGCGCGGGCAGCCCCAGCATTTT
D: -
J: TRBJ1-5
size: -
V: TRBV11-2

CDR3: CASSLGTGLSSGANVLTF
DNA: TGTGCCAGCAGCTTGGGGACAGGGCTTAGCTCTGGGGCCAACGTCCTGACTTTC
D: TRBD1
J: TRBJ2-6
size: -
V: TRBV5-4

CDR3: CASSPRTGTPEAFF
DNA: TGTGCCAGCTCGCCCCGGACTGGAACCCCTGAAGCTTTCTTT
D: -
J: TRBJ1-1
size: -
V: TRBV18